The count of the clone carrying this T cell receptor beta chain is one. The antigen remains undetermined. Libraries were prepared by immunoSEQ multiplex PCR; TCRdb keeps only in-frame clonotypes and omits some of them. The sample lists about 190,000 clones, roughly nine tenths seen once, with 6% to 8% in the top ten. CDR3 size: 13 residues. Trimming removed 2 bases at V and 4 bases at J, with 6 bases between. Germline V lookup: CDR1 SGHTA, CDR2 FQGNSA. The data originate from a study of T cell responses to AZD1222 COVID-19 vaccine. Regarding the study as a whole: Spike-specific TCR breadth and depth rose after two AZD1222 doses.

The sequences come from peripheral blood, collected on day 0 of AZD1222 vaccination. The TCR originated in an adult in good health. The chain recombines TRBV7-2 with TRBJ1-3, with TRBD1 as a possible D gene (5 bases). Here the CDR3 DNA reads TGTGCCAGCAGCTTAAGACAGGGAAACACCATATATTTT. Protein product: CASSLRQGNTIYF.